This entry is about one T cell receptor (beta chain). Its antigen is not identified. This specimen belongs to a study of Ad26.COV2.S vaccination and SARS-CoV-2 variants. Study in general: Donor got 5x10^10 or 1x10^11 viral particles of Ad26.COV2.S.

Regarding treatment: roughly 19 received Ad26.COV2.S at low or high dose, single or two shots; 5 received placebo; per-sample allocation not given. Collection of samples fell on day 63 after the first vaccine or placebo injection. Study outcomes and limitations: Among vaccine recipients, spike-specific TCR breadth exceeded that of placebo recipients. The analyses of TCR breadth and depth may have understated the size of total T cell responses. Placebo recipients and vaccine recipients were similar in non-spike TCR breadth.

The assay was immunoSEQ multiplex PCR, and TCRdb's table has in-frame clones only and misses some. The data hold approximately 450,000 clones, with roughly 90% observed a single time. The specimen comprised peripheral blood, sampled in a trial of Ad26.COV2.S vaccine versus placebo. This TCR derives from a person aged 18-60 years who received the Ad26.COV2.S COVID-19 vaccine or a placebo.

The CDR3 DNA is TGTGCCAGCAGTTACCTGGGACAGGGGGGCTACGAGCAGTACTTC. Its translation: CASSYLGQGGYEQYF. The V gene is TRBV6-2 or TRBV6-3, the J gene TRBJ2-7; 11 nucleotides match TRBD1. CDR3 length: 15 residues. Germline loops: CDR1 MNHEY, CDR2 SVGEGT. With 2 bases clipped from V and 3 bases from J, the junction kept 3 bases outside the gene matches.